This entry describes one T cell receptor beta chain. The source of the sample is a study of cytomegalovirus exposure and HLA in healthy donors. Trimming stripped 0 bases from V and 3 bases from J, with 11 bases between. The CDR3 contains 16 residues. The V gene's germline CDR1 is MGHRA and CDR2 YSYEKL. The PCR contained 60 Vbeta and 13 Jbeta primers. Some clones are missing from TCRdb's copy, which holds only in-frame ones; the method was immunoSEQ multiplex PCR. The sample records about 190,000 clones, 75% to 90% being singletons. This receptor was taken from a woman between 25 and 40 years old in good health and CMV-seronegative. The chain couples TRBV4-1 to TRBJ1-4; D not certain. Sequences were obtained from PBMCs. CDR3 amino acids: CASSQDLGSANEKLFF. CDR3 coding DNA: TGCGCCAGCAGCCAAGATCTCGGGTCGGCTAATGAAAAACTGTTTTTT.